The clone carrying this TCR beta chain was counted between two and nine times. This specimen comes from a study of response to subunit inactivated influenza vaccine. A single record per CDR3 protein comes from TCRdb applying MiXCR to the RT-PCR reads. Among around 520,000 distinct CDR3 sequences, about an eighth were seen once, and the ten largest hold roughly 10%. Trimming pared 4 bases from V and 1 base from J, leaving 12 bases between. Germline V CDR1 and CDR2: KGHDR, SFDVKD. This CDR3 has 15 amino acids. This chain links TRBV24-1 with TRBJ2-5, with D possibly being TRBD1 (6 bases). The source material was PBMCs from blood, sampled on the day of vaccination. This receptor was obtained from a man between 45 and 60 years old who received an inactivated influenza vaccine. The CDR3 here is CATSEADSLQETQYF. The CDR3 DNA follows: TGTGCCACCAGTGAAGCGGACAGCCTCCAAGAGACCCAGTACTTC.